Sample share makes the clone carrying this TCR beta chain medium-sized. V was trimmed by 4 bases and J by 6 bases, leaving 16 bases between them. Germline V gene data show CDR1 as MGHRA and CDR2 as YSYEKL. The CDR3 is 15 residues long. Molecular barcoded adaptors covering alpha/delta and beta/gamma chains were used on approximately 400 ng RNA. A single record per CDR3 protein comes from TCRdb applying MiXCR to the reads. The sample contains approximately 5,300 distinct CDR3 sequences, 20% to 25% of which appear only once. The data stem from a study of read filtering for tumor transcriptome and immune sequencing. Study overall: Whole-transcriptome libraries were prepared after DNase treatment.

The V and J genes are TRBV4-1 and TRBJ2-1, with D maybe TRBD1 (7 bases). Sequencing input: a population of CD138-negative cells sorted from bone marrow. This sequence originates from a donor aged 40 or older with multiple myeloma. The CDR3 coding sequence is TGCGCCAGCAGCCCAGTCCAGGGGGGAGGCAATGAGCAGTTCTTC. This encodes CASSPVQGGGNEQFF.